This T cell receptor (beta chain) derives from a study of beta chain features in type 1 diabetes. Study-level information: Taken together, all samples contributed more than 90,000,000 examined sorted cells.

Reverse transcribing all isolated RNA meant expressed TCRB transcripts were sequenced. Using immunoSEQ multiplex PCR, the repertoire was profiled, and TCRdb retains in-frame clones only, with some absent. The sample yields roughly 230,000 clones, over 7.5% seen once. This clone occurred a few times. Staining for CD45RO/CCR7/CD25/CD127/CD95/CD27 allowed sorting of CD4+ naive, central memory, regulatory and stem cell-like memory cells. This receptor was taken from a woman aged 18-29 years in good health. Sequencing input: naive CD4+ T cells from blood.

The CDR3: CAWNDRGWGTGELFF. Written as DNA, the CDR3 is TGTGCCTGGAATGACAGGGGATGGGGCACCGGGGAGCTGTTTTTT. V usage is TRBV30 and J usage is TRBJ2-2; 8 nucleotides align to TRBD1. This CDR3 has 15 residues. CDR1 and CDR2 from the germline V gene are GTSNPN and SVGIG (reference sequence). V lost 4 bases and J lost 4; bases outside the gene matches: 8.